The subject of this entry is one TCR beta chain. The sample is drawn from a study of blood T cell repertoires in COVID-19. At the level of the study: Samples came from the United States, Italy and Spain, spanning acute and convalescent COVID-19. PBMCs, B-cell-depleted T cells, or T cells were the source of the cDNA or gDNA that made up the material.

As handled by the study authors: Amplification from reference gene primers served as the basis for estimated nucleated cell counts. TCRdb's copy holds only in-frame clones and misses some; the assay was immunoSEQ multiplex PCR. V and J calls plus clone size are reproduced from that table; the DNA served to infer D and trimming. The sample lists around 170,000 clones, roughly four fifths occurring once. Sequences were obtained from peripheral blood. The TCR was taken from a woman aged 40 to 50 with acute or convalescent COVID-19.

The CDR3 reads CASSPREGNTEAFF. CDR3 nucleotides: TGTGCCAGTAGTCCCCGGGAGGGGAACACTGAAGCTTTCTTT. V and J are TRBV19 and TRBJ1-1; D ambiguous. Germline values: CDR1 LNHDA, CDR2 SQIVND (reference sequence). The CDR3 is made up of 14 amino acids. The V end lost 5 bases, the J end lost 1 base, and 11 bases lay between the germline ends.